These 26 T cell receptor beta chains came from one sample sequenced in a study of spatial heterogeneity in lung cancer. Time point of the sample: sample taken at primary tumor resection. Unsorted tumor, nontumor lung tissue or cryopreserved PBMC supplied the whole RNA. TCRdb processed the 5' RACE reads anew with MiXCR; each CDR3 protein has one entry. The sample includes thousands of distinct CDR3 sequences, roughly 6.4% of them seen just once. The sequencing here drew on PBMCs, taken at surgery. The origin of the receptors is a male donor with early-stage non-small cell lung cancer.

This clonotype has a count of ten or more. The library was built for alpha chains, so this beta chain is an off-target read and its size means little. The rearrangement joins TRBV28 to TRBJ2-2; 10 bases agree with TRBD2. Germline values: CDR1 MDHEN, CDR2 SYDVKM. The CDR3 covers 19 residues. Losses at the gene ends were 4 bases for V and 3 bases for J; bases not matched to a gene: 14. CDR3 nucleotide sequence: TGTGCCAGCAGTTCGTACCGCGAAAAGCGGGGGGGCTACACCGGGGAGCTGTTTTTT. This encodes CASSSYREKRGGYTGELFF. The entire variable domain, with the rest obtained from reference TRBV28 and TRBJ2-2, is as follows: DVKVTQSSRYLVKRTGEKVFLECVQDMDHENMFWYRQDPGLGLRLIYFSYDVKMKEKGDIPEGYSVSREKKERFSLILESASTNQTSMYLCASSSYREKRGGYTGELFFGEGSRLTVL.

About this clonotype: Since it is a stray read in a library aimed at alpha chains, this beta chain has a size that is not meaningful. The gene calls are TRBV5-1 and TRBJ2-1; perhaps TRBD2 as D (10 bases). The CDR3 covers 20 residues. CDR1 and CDR2 from the germline V gene are SGHRS and YFSETQ. V lost 4 bases to trimming and J lost 8 bases, with 34 bases between them. The CDR3 DNA reads as TGCGCCAGCAGCCACAGGGGGCTCCGTCCGGGGCTAGCGGGAGCGGATGAGCAGTTCTTC. It is translated as CASSHRGLRPGLAGADEQFF.

This clonotype was recorded many times. Because the library targeted alpha chains, this beta chain is an off-target read whose size means little. V usage is TRBV19 and J usage is TRBJ1-2; D remains ambiguous. V was cut by 2 bases and J by 3 bases, with 7 bases left in between. Germline CDR1 is LNHDA and CDR2 is SQIVND (reference sequence). The CDR3 is 13 amino acids. The CDR3 nucleotides read TGTGCCAGTAGTATACAGTCGGACTATGGCTACACCTTC. This translates into CASSIQSDYGYTF.

In this sample, this clonotype turned up many times. This beta chain is a stray sequence in a library constructed for alpha chains; its clone size is not meaningful. The V and J genes are TRBV16 and TRBJ1-3; perhaps TRBD1 as D (6 bases). Trimming left V 6 bases short and J 4 bases short, with 13 bases between. Germline V gene data show CDR1 as KGHSY and CDR2 as FQNENV. The CDR3 loop spans 14 amino acids. CDR3 DNA sequence: TGTGCCAGCAGAGAGACAGGCACGGGAAACACCATATATTTT. Its translation: CASRETGTGNTIYF. The full variable domain, rest sourced from reference TRBV16 and TRBJ1-3, is GEEVAQTPKHLVRGEGQKAKLYCAPIKGHSYVFWYQQVLKNEFKFLISFQNENVFDETGMPKERFSAKCLPNSPCSLEIQATKLEDSAVYFCASRETGTGNTIYFGEGSWLTVV.

In its sample, this clonotype was seen many times. This beta chain is an unintended read in a library built for alpha chains; its size means little. The J gene is TRBJ2-3, the V gene TRBV5-1; D not certain. Deletions cut 0 bases from V and 5 bases from J, with 4 bases between. The CDR3 covers 12 residues. Germline V gene lookup returns CDR1 SGHRS and CDR2 YFSETQ. This chain's CDR3 is CASSLDLDTQYF. CDR3 DNA: TGCGCCAGCAGCTTGGATCTAGATACGCAGTATTTT.

This clonotype was observed at least ten times. As an off-target read in a library built for alpha chains, this beta chain has a frequency of little significance. The V gene is TRBV24-1, the J gene TRBJ2-1; 10 bases fit TRBD2. CDR1 is KGHDR and CDR2 is SFDVKD in the germline V gene. The CDR3 is 14 amino acids. Losses at the gene ends were 5 bases for V and 6 bases for J; bases not matched to a gene: 3. This CDR3 is CATSGRTSGNEQFF. The CDR3 bases are TGTGCCACCAGTGGGAGGACTAGCGGCAATGAGCAGTTCTTC.

This clonotype was detected only a few times. This beta chain represents an off-target read in a library built for alpha chains; its size is of limited meaning. The V gene is TRBV6-5, the J gene TRBJ1-1, with D uncertain. The V end was cut by 2 bases, the J end by 5 bases, with 6 bases between. Per germline, CDR1 MNHEY and CDR2 SVGAGI. The CDR3 runs to 12 residues. The CDR3 protein is CASSYGETEAFF. CDR3 DNA: TGTGCCAGCAGTTACGGGGAGACTGAAGCTTTCTTT.

Many counts were recorded for this clonotype. For a library built for alpha chains, this beta chain is a stray read; little rests on its size. The genes are TRBV4-2 and TRBJ2-3; 9 bases align to TRBD2. V was pared by 0 bases and J by 6 bases, with 13 bases of the junction left unmatched. The CDR3 covers 18 residues. From germline, CDR1 is LGHNA and CDR2 YNFKEQ. CDR3 coding DNA: TGTGCCAGCAGCCAAGATAGGGCGGGGGGGCCTCCACTTGATACGCAGTATTTT. Translation: CASSQDRAGGPPLDTQYF.

This clonotype was seen at least ten times. With the library built for alpha chains, this beta chain is off target and its frequency is not meaningful. This sequence joins TRBV25-1 and TRBJ2-5; D tentatively fits TRBD1 or TRBD2 (5 bases each). V was shortened by 2 bases and J by 5 bases, with 24 bases between the two germline ends. The CDR3 consists of 18 residues. From germline, CDR1 is MGHDK and CDR2 SYGVNS. The CDR3 here is CASSEPGPTWGPKETQYF. The CDR3, as DNA: TGTGCCAGCAGTGAACCGGGACCGACTTGGGGACCCAAGGAGACCCAGTACTTC.

This clonotype was found many times. Found in a library prepared for alpha chains, this beta chain is an off-target read, and its abundance has little meaning. The J gene is TRBJ1-2, the V gene TRBV5-1; unclear D gene. Trimming left V 0 bases short and J 9 bases short, with 9 bases between. This CDR3 region has 12 residues. Germline lookup yields CDR1 SGHRS and CDR2 YFSETQ. The CDR3 nucleotides read TGCGCCAGCAGCTTGGATATCGGCAGCTACACCTTC. It translates to CASSLDIGSYTF.

This clonotype was detected many times. This beta chain is an off-target read within a library intended for alpha chains, so its frequency means little. V gene TRBV6-5 combines with J gene TRBJ1-2, with a tentative D call TRBD1 (6 bases). This CDR3 spans 16 amino acids. Trimming stripped 0 bases from V and 4 bases from J, with 15 bases between. Germline V lookup: CDR1 MNHEY, CDR2 SVGAGI. The CDR3 DNA sequence: TGTGCCAGCAGTTACTCGCAGACAGGCGCGATCTATGGCTACACCTTC. Its translation is CASSYSQTGAIYGYTF.

Notes on this clonotype: In a library made to pick up alpha chains, this beta chain is a stray read with a size that means little. V is TRBV5-6 and J is TRBJ1-2; tentatively, D is TRBD1 (5 bases). V lost 4 bases to trimming and J lost 4 bases, with 23 bases between them. This CDR3 is built from 17 residues. Germline V lookup: CDR1 SGHDT, CDR2 YYEEEE. The CDR3 bases are TGTGCCAGCAGCCCGGGGCCTACGCGAGAAATCTTCTATGGCTACACCTTC. Translation: CASSPGPTREIFYGYTF.

This clonotype was counted at least ten times. This beta chain is a stray read from a library made for alpha chains; its abundance is not meaningful. The V and J genes are TRBV19 and TRBJ1-5; 9 nucleotides agree with TRBD1. J lost 5 bases, V lost 5 bases, and 13 bases had no gene match. This CDR3 has 17 residues. The germline V gene has CDR1 LNHDA and CDR2 SQIVND (reference sequence). CDR3 nucleotides: TGTGCCAGTAGTGCGTACCGGGACAGGGTGGCGGATCAGCCCCAGCATTTT. Its protein product is CASSAYRDRVADQPQHF.

As concerns this clonotype: This beta chain lies outside the target of a library built for alpha chains; its clone size means little. The chain recombines TRBV19 with TRBJ2-2; 7 bases are shared with TRBD1. V trimming: 5 bases; J trimming: 3 bases; junction bases outside the gene matches: 9. The CDR3 runs 16 residues. Germline-derived CDR1 and CDR2 are LNHDA and SQIVND (reference sequence). CDR3 bases: TGTGCCAGTAGTCGCCTACAGGGGATGGACACCGGGGAGCTGTTTTTT. The encoded protein is CASSRLQGMDTGELFF.

This clonotype has at least ten counts. Because this beta chain is a stray read in a library intended to capture alpha chains, its abundance should not be given much weight. This rearrangement joins TRBV20-1 to TRBJ2-3; 7 bases are shared with TRBD2. Germline V gene sequence: CDR1 DFQATT, CDR2 SNEGSKA (reference sequence). V dropped 6 bases and J dropped 3; count of bases not matched to a gene: 9. The CDR3 covers 14 residues. Written as DNA, the CDR3 is TGCAGTGCCCCAAGGGGAGGGCCTACAGATACGCAGTATTTT. Protein product: CSAPRGGPTDTQYF.

This clonotype was recorded many times. This beta chain turned up in a library designed for alpha chains; as an off-target read, its abundance says little. The rearrangement links TRBV27 to TRBJ1-6; a weak D match, TRBD1 (6 bases). Trimming removed 4 bases from V and 10 bases from J, with 14 bases in between. Germline V gene sequence: CDR1 MNHEY, CDR2 SMNVEV (reference sequence). The CDR3 has 14 residues. The CDR3 reads CASSSLRGRSPLHF. The CDR3 nucleotides are TGTGCCAGCAGTTCCCTCAGGGGAAGGTCACCCCTCCACTTT.

This clonotype was counted between two and nine times. The library was designed around alpha chains, so this beta chain is a stray read whose abundance carries little weight. The chain links TRBV9 to TRBJ2-5, with 8 positions matching TRBD2. V lost 5 bases, J lost 4 bases, and 10 bases stayed unmatched. Germline loops: CDR1 SGDLS, CDR2 YYNGEE. The CDR3 is 15 residues long. The CDR3 DNA reads as TGTGCCAGCAGTTCGAATAGCGGGAACTCAGAGACCCAGTACTTC. The encoded protein is CASSSNSGNSETQYF.

This clonotype was seen ten or more times. Since the library was made to target alpha chains, this beta chain is a stray read and its abundance is not meaningful. The chain employs TRBV28 and TRBJ2-3; TRBD2 might be the D (6 bases). V was shortened by 2 bases and J by 7 bases, with 7 bases between the two germline ends. Germline values: CDR1 MDHEN, CDR2 SYDVKM. CDR3 size: 12 residues. The CDR3 bases are TGTGCCAGCAGTTTAGGGGGGAATACGCAGTATTTT. Translated, it gives CASSLGGNTQYF. Full variable domain (rest looked up from reference TRBV28 and TRBJ2-3): DVKVTQSSRYLVKRTGEKVFLECVQDMDHENMFWYRQDPGLGLRLIYFSYDVKMKEKGDIPEGYSVSREKKERFSLILESASTNQTSMYLCASSLGGNTQYFGPGTRLTVL.

This clonotype was counted many times. A library made for alpha chains picked up this beta chain off target, so its size means little. The V call is TRBV5-1, the J call TRBJ2-1; 9 bases match TRBD1. V dropped 5 bases and J dropped 8; count of bases not matched to a gene: 11. The germline CDR1 and CDR2 sequences are SGHRS and YFSETQ. The CDR3 sequence is 15 residues long. The CDR3 here is CASRPGTGQRDEQFF. CDR3 DNA sequence: TGCGCCAGCAGACCCGGGACAGGGCAAAGGGATGAGCAGTTCTTC.

This clonotype was seen a handful of times. This beta chain is a stray sequence in a library constructed for alpha chains; its clone size is not meaningful. The chain links TRBV6-5 to TRBJ2-2; TRBD1 agrees at 12 bases. Germline values: CDR1 MNHEY, CDR2 SVGAGI. Unmatched junction bases numbered 7, after V lost 4 bases and J lost 4 bases. The CDR3 sequence is 17 residues long. CDR3 DNA sequence: TGTGCCAGCAGTTCCCCCGGGACAGGGGGCTCCACCGGGGAGCTGTTTTTT. It translates to CASSSPGTGGSTGELFF.

This clonotype was counted at least ten times. This beta chain is a stray read from a library made for alpha chains; its abundance is not meaningful. The chain recombines TRBV7-2 with TRBJ1-2; D unclear. CDR3 length: 15 residues. The ends were cut back, 1 base at V and 2 bases at J, with 11 bases in the middle. The germline V gene encodes CDR1 SGHTA and CDR2 FQGNSA. CDR3: CASSLEVQVNYGYTF. CDR3 sequence (DNA): TGTGCCAGCAGCTTAGAGGTTCAAGTCAACTATGGCTACACCTTC.

In this sample, this clonotype turned up many times. This beta chain appears as a stray read in a library generated for alpha chains; its size is not informative. This sequence joins TRBV6-5 and TRBJ1-6; possible D gene TRBD1, 6 bases. Trimming took 5 bases from V and 5 from J, leaving 13 bases between them. From germline, CDR1 is MNHEY and CDR2 SVGAGI. The CDR3 runs 15 residues. CDR3 in amino acids: CASSLRGHNNSPLHF. The CDR3, as DNA: TGTGCCAGCAGTCTGCGGGGACACAATAATTCACCCCTCCACTTT.

This clonotype was seen repeatedly, ten times or more. This beta chain represents an off-target read in a library built for alpha chains; its size is of limited meaning. The rearrangement uses TRBV11-1 and TRBJ2-1; the D call may be TRBD1 or TRBD2 (5 bases each). The CDR3 loop spans 15 amino acids. The germline V gene encodes CDR1 SGHAT and CDR2 FQDESV (reference sequence). V was cut by 3 bases and J by 0 bases, with 9 bases left in between. CDR3 amino acids: CASSLDGGSYNEQFF. CDR3 DNA: TGTGCCAGCAGCTTGGATGGGGGCTCCTACAATGAGCAGTTCTTC.

At least ten counts were recorded for this clonotype. This beta chain lies outside the target of a library built for alpha chains; its clone size means little. V and J are TRBV5-1 and TRBJ2-2; 8 nucleotides align to TRBD1. The V gene end was trimmed by 4 bases and the J gene end by 2 bases; junction bases not matched to a gene: 7. Germline values: CDR1 SGHRS, CDR2 YFSETQ. This CDR3 has 16 residues. This CDR3 reads CASSTWDRRNTGELFF. The CDR3 DNA is TGCGCCAGCAGCACCTGGGACAGGAGAAACACCGGGGAGCTGTTTTTT. The full variable domain, with the rest looked up from reference TRBV5-1 and TRBJ2-2, is KAGVTQTPRYLIKTRGQQVTLSCSPISGHRSVSWYQQTPGQGLQFLFEYFSETQRNKGNFPGRFSGRQFSNSRSEMNVSTLELGDSALYLCASSTWDRRNTGELFFGEGSRLTVL.

This clonotype was counted ten times or more. Because this beta chain is a stray read in a library intended to capture alpha chains, its abundance should not be given much weight. J is TRBJ1-5 and V is TRBV10-3, with D unresolved. V was trimmed by 6 bases and J by 1 base, leaving 7 bases between them. CDR1 and CDR2 from the germline V gene are ENHRY and SYGVKD. The CDR3 has 13 residues. The CDR3 region is CAIRTDSNQPQHF. The CDR3, as DNA: TGTGCCATCAGGACCGACAGCAATCAGCCCCAGCATTTT.

This clonotype was counted a few times. A much more abundant neighbour one base away suggests this may be a read error. This beta chain is a stray read from a library made for alpha chains; its abundance is not meaningful. The chain employs TRBV28 and TRBJ2-2, with D hard to call. The CDR3 is 14 amino acids. Germline CDR1 MDHEN, CDR2 SYDVKM. V dropped 0 bases and J dropped 7 bases, with 9 bases sitting between them. The CDR3 protein is CASSLCSSGGELFF. CDR3 bases: TGTGCCAGCAGTTTATGCAGCTCTGGCGGGGAGCTGTTTTTT.